This TCR beta chain is from a study of T cells after yellow fever vaccination. At the level of the study: SMART-Seq v4 Ultra Low Input handled preparation of low-cell-number fractions.

It was through 5'RACE template switching that TCR cDNA was made, with a universal primer site and UMIs added. TCRdb independently ran MiXCR on the 5' RACE reads; one entry per CDR3 protein. The table has hundreds of thousands of distinct CDR3 sequences, 13% seen once. Study findings and constraints: A minor fraction of clonotypes spanned both CD4 and CD8 compartments. Peaking faster, on day 5 versus 15, the secondary response was nonetheless weaker.

This clonotype was seen at least ten times. What it binds is unknown. CDR1 is MNHEY, CDR2 SVGEGT, per germline. The trim removed 6 bases at V and 9 bases at J, leaving 10 bases unmatched. The CDR3 sequence is 14 residues long. The chain employs TRBV6-2 or TRBV6-3 and TRBJ2-1, with TRBD1 identical over 8 bases. This TCR came from a man aged 30 to 39 who received the YFV17D yellow fever vaccine. The sequencing here drew on PBMCs, taken on the day of the yellow fever booster vaccination. The CDR3: CASRAGGASSEQFF. The CDR3 DNA reads TGTGCCAGCAGGGCAGGGGGCGCGAGTAGTGAGCAGTTCTTC.